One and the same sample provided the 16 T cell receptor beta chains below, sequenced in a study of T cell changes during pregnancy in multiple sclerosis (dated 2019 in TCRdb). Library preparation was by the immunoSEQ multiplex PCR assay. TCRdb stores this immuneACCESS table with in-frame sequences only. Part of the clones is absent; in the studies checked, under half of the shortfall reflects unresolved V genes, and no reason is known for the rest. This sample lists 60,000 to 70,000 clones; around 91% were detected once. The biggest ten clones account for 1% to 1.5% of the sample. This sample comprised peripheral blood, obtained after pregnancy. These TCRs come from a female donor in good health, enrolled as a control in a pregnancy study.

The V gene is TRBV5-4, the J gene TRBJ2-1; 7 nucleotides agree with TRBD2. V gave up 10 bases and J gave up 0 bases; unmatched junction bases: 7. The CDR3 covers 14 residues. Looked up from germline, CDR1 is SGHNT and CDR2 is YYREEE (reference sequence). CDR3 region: CAQGAGSSYNEQFF. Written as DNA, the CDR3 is TGTGCCCAGGGAGCGGGGAGCTCCTACAATGAGCAGTTCTTC.

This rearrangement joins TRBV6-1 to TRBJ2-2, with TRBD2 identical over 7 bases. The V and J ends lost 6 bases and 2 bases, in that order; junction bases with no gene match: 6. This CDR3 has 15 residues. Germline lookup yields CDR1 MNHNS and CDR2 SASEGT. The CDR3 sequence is CASSRGGPNTGELFF. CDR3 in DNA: TGTGCCAGCAGCCGCGGGGGTCCAAACACCGGGGAGCTGTTTTTT.

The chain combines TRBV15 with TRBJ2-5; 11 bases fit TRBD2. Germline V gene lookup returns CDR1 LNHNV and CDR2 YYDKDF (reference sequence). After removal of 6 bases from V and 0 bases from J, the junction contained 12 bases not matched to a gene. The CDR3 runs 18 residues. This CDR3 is CATSPSASGGYYQETQYF. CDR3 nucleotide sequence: TGTGCCACCAGTCCGTCGGCTAGCGGGGGGTACTACCAAGAGACCCAGTACTTC.

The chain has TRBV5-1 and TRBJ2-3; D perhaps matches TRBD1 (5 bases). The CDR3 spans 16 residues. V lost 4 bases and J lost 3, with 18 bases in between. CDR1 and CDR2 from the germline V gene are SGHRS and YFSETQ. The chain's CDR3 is CASSPVGVGSTDTQYF. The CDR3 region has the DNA TGCGCCAGCAGCCCGGTAGGGGTAGGTTCGACAGATACGCAGTATTTT.

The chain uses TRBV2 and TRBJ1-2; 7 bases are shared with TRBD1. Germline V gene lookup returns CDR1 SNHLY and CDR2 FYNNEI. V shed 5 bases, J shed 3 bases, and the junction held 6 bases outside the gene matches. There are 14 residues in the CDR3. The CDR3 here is CASSWGDRDYGYTF. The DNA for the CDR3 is TGTGCCAGCAGTTGGGGTGACAGGGACTATGGCTACACCTTC.

CDR3 loop: CASSLAQDMNTEAFF. CDR3 in DNA: TGTGCCAGCAGCTTGGCCCAGGACATGAACACTGAAGCTTTCTTT. The genes are TRBV5-4 and TRBJ1-1, with D tentatively TRBD1 (5 bases). Germline V gives CDR1 SGHNT, CDR2 YYREEE (reference sequence). The V end was cut by 0 bases, the J end by 0 bases, with 9 bases between. The CDR3 is 15 amino acids. Based on the CDR3 plus reference TRBV5-4 and TRBJ1-1, the full variable domain is ETGVTQSPTHLIKTRGQQVTLRCSSQSGHNTVSWYQQALGQGPQFIFQYYREEENGRGNFPPRFSGLQFPNYSSELNVNALELDDSALYLCASSLAQDMNTEAFFGQGTRLTVV.

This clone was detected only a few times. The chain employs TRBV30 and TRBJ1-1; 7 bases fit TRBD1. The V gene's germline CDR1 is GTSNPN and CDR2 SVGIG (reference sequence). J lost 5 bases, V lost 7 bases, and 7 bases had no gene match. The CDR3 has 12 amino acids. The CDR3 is CALRGQLTEAFF. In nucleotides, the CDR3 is TGTGCCTTGAGGGGACAGTTAACTGAAGCTTTCTTT. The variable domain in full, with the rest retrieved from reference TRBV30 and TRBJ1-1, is SQTIHQWPATLVQPVGSPLSLECTVEGTSNPNLYWYRQAAGRGLQLLFYSVGIGQISSEVPQNLSASRPQDRQFILSSKKLLLSDSGFYLCALRGQLTEAFFGQGTRLTVV.

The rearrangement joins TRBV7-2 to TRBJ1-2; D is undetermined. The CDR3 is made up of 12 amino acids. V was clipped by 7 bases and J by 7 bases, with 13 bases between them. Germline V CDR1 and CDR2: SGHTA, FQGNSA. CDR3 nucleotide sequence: TGTGCCAGCAAACCCGGTGAGGCTGGCTACACCTTC. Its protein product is CASKPGEAGYTF.

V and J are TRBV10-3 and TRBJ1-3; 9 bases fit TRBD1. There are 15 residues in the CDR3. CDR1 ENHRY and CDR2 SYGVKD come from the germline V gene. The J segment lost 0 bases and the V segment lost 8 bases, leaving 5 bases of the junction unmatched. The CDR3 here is CAIRTGQGSGNTIYF. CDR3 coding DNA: TGTGCCATCCGAACGGGACAGGGCTCTGGAAACACCATATATTTT.

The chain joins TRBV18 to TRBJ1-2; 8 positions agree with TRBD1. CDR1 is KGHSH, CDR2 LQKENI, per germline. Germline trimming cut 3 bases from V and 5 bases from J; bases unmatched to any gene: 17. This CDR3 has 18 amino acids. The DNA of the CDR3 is TGTGCCAGCTCACCCTTAATCGAAGGGGGGACAGGCGAGTATGGCTACACCTTC. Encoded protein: CASSPLIEGGTGEYGYTF.

CDR3 nucleotide sequence: TGTGCCAGTAGTATACGACAAAATAATTCACCCCTCCACTTT. Translation: CASSIRQNNSPLHF. The genes are TRBV19 and TRBJ1-6, with D unresolved. Trimming removed 2 bases at V and 5 bases at J, with 7 bases between. This CDR3 is built from 14 residues. Germline lookup yields CDR1 LNHDA and CDR2 SQIVND (reference sequence). The entire variable domain, with the rest obtained from reference TRBV19 and TRBJ1-6, is as follows: DGGITQSPKYLFRKEGQNVTLSCEQNLNHDAMYWYRQDPGQGLRLIYYSQIVNDFQKGDIAEGYSVSREKKESFPLTVTSAQKNPTAFYLCASSIRQNNSPLHFGNGTRLTVT.

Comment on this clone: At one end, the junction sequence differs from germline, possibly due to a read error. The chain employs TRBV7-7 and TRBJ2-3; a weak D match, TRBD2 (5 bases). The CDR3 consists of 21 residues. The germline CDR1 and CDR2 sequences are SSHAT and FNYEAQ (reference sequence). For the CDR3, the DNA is TGTGCTAGCAGGCCAGTAGGACCCCTTGTAGTCTTCGGCGGGTGCACAGATACGCAGTATTTT. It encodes CASRPVGPLVVFGGCTDTQYF.

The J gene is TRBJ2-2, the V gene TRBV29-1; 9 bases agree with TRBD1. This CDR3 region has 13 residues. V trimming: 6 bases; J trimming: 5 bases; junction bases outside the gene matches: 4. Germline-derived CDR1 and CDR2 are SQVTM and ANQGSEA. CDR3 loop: CSVLGQGTGELFF. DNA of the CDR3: TGCAGCGTCCTAGGACAGGGGACCGGGGAGCTGTTTTTT.

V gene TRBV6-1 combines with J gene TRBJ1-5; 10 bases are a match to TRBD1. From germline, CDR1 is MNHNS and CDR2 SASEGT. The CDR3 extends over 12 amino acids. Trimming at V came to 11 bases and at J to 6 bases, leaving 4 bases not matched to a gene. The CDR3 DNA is TGTGCCGGGGGACAGGGGCCTCAGCCCCAGCATTTT. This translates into CAGGQGPQPQHF.

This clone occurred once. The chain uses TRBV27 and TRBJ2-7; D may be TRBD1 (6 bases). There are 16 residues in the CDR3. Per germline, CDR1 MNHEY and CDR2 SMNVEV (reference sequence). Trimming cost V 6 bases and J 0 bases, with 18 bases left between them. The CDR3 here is CASRKGFGQTSYEQYF. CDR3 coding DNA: TGTGCCAGCAGGAAGGGGTTCGGACAGACCTCCTACGAGCAGTACTTC.

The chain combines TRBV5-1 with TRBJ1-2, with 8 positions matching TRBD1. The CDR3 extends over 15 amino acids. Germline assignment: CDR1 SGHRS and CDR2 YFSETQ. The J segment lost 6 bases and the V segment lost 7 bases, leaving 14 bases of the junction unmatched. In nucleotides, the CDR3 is TGCGCCAGCGGACTGGACAGGGCCGTTTTCCATGGCTACACCTTC. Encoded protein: CASGLDRAVFHGYTF.